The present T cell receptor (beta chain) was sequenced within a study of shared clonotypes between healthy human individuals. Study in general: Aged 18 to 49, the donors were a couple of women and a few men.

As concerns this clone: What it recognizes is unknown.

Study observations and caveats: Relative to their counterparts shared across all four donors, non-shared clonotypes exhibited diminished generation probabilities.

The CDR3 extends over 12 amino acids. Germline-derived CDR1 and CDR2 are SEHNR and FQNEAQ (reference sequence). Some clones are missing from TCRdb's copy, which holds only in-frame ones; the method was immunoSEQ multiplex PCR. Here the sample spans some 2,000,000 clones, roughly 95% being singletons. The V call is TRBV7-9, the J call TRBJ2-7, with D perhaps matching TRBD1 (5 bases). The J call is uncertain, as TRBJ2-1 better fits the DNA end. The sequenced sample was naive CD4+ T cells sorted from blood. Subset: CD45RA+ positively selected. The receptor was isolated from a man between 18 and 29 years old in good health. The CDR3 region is CASSLGLWEQFF. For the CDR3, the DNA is TGTGCCAGCAGCTTGGGGCTGTGGGAGCAGTTCTTC.